The clone carrying this T cell receptor beta chain was picked up a small number of times. These data belong to a study of cytotoxic CD8 clonotypes in ibrutinib-treated CLL. TCRdb's table, derived via immunoSEQ multiplex PCR, lists solely in-frame clones and lacks some. The sample has some 200,000 clones, just under 80% seen once; the top ten hold approximately 10%. CDR3 length: 13 amino acids. Trimming stripped 5 bases from V and 2 bases from J, with 8 bases between. The germline gives CDR1 SEHNR, CDR2 FQNEAQ (reference sequence). The sequence was collected from a human donor with chronic lymphocytic leukemia. Sequences were derived from PBMCs, sampled after 12 months of ibrutinib treatment. The chain has TRBV7-9 and TRBJ2-3; D uncertain. In nucleotides, the CDR3 is TGTGCCAGCAGCGCCGGAACCACAGATACGCAGTATTTT. Translation gives CASSAGTTDTQYF.